The 31 T cell receptor beta chains below all came from one sample that was sequenced in a study of T cell repertoires in cytomegalovirus infection. Using its own MiXCR run on the reads, TCRdb lists one record per CDR3 protein. This repertoire shows 400,000 to 550,000 distinct CDR3 sequences, approximately 11% found once; its top ten account for more than 8.5%. Sequenced input: PBMCs. These TCRs come from a human donor in good health (CMV status not recorded). Some clones in this sample may be carry-over from other donors' samples.

CDR3 nucleotide sequence: TGCAGTGCTTTTCACCGGGGGCACGAGCAGTACTTC. Its translation is CSAFHRGHEQYF. The chain links TRBV20-1 to TRBJ2-7; possibly TRBD1 or TRBD2 for D (6 bases each). This CDR3 has 12 amino acids. The germline V gene encodes CDR1 DFQATT and CDR2 SNEGSKA (reference sequence). V lost 5 bases to trimming and J lost 5 bases, with 13 bases between them.

This clonotype has at least ten counts. The rearrangement links TRBV12-3 or TRBV12-4 to TRBJ1-2; D is ambiguous. CDR3 length: 12 residues. V was pared by 3 bases and J by 7 bases, with 9 bases between. CDR3 in amino acids: CASSLSLSGYTF. CDR3 in DNA: TGTGCCAGCAGTTTGAGTTTGAGTGGCTACACCTTC.

A note on this clonotype: In this CDR3 the conserved last residue, phenylalanine or tryptophan, is missing, so a read error is likely. The chain uses TRBV5-1 and TRBJ2-3; 8 bases match TRBD1. The germline gives CDR1 SGHRS, CDR2 YFSETQ. J lost 1 base, V lost 6 bases, and 10 bases had no gene match. The CDR3 spans 16 residues. For the CDR3, the DNA is TGCGCCAGCACCGAGGGGGCAGGGGGCGGCACAGATACGCAGTATTAT. Translated, it gives CASTEGAGGGTDTQYY.

This clonotype has a count of ten or more. DNA of the CDR3: TGTGCCAGCAGTAATGCGGACAGCGACTACTACGAGCAGTACTTC. Amino acid sequence: CASSNADSDYYEQYF. The gene calls are TRBV6-1 and TRBJ2-7, with a weak D call TRBD1 (6 bases). Trimming shortened V by 5 bases and J by 3 bases, and 17 bases separated the two germline ends. Germline loops: CDR1 MNHNS, CDR2 SASEGT. The CDR3 is 15 residues long.

The table lists this clonotype with many counts. This rearrangement joins TRBV6-1 to TRBJ1-4; unclear D gene. This CDR3 contains 12 residues. Germline V gives CDR1 MNHNS, CDR2 SASEGT. CDR3 coding DNA: TGTGCGGCGGGCCGGACGAATGAAAAACTGTTTTTT. This sequence encodes CAAGRTNEKLFF.

This clonotype was counted ten times or more. The chain employs TRBV12-3 or TRBV12-4 and TRBJ1-3, with 7 bases aligning to TRBD1. The CDR3 covers 13 residues. With V trimmed by 7 bases and J by 4 bases, 4 bases remained unmatched. The CDR3 DNA reads TGTGCCAGCACTAGACAGGGAGGAAACACCATATATTTT. Translation gives CASTRQGGNTIYF.

The sample holds many counts of this clonotype. The chain employs TRBV7-2 and TRBJ2-3; D is possibly TRBD2 (6 bases). Germline-derived CDR1 and CDR2 are SGHTA and FQGNSA. The CDR3 runs to 15 residues. V was trimmed by 5 bases and J by 2 bases, leaving 14 bases between them. CDR3 sequence: CASSLLGGITDTQYF. The CDR3 DNA reads as TGTGCCAGCAGCCTACTCGGGGGAATCACAGATACGCAGTATTTT.

This clonotype was recorded at least ten times. The CDR3, as DNA: TGTGCCAGCAGCTTGGCCGGGACCCGAGGGGGCCAGTACTTC. Amino acid sequence: CASSLAGTRGGQYF. The rearrangement links TRBV5-4 to TRBJ2-5; D possibly corresponds to TRBD1 (6 bases). Trimming pared 0 bases from V and 10 bases from J, leaving 16 bases between. Germline values: CDR1 SGHNT, CDR2 YYREEE (reference sequence). The CDR3 loop spans 14 amino acids.

This clonotype was counted between two and nine times. V gene TRBV20-1 combines with J gene TRBJ2-2, with a possible D match to TRBD1 (6 bases). Trimming left V 6 bases short and J 7 bases short, with 9 bases between. The germline CDR1 and CDR2 sequences are DFQATT and SNEGSKA (reference sequence). The CDR3 totals 11 residues. CDR3 sequence reads: CSAQGIGELFF. CDR3 bases: TGCAGTGCACAGGGTATCGGGGAGCTGTTTTTT.

This clonotype has at least ten counts. At one end, the junction sequence differs from germline, possibly due to a read error. The gene calls are TRBV14 and TRBJ2-7; 13 positions match TRBD2. Germline V gives CDR1 SGHDN, CDR2 FVKESK. CDR3 length: 12 residues. Written as DNA, the CDR3 is TGTGCCAGCAGCCCTGGACTAGCGGGAGTTCACTTC. Encoded protein: CASSPGLAGVHF.

This clonotype was seen at least ten times. The V call is TRBV7-3, the J call TRBJ2-1, with 7 bases aligning to TRBD2. The CDR3 is 13 residues long. The germline V gene has CDR1 SGHTA and CDR2 FQGTGA. V lost 3 bases and J lost 5; bases outside the gene matches: 1. Here the CDR3 reads CASSLGRDNEQFF. The CDR3 bases are TGTGCCAGCAGCTTGGGGAGGGACAATGAGCAGTTCTTC.

This clonotype was recorded at least ten times. J is TRBJ2-4 and V is TRBV19; 7 nucleotides line up with TRBD1. Trimming took 1 base from V and 0 from J; bases not matched to a gene: 3. The CDR3 consists of 16 residues. CDR1 and CDR2 (germline): LNHDA, SQIVND (reference sequence). The CDR3 DNA is TGTGCCAGTAGTATAGGGGGACAGCTAGCCAAAAACATTCAGTACTTC. It translates to CASSIGGQLAKNIQYF.

This clonotype has a single count. The CDR3 DNA follows: TGTGCCAGTGATCGGGACAGCCGCGGGGAGCTGTTTTTT. Its translation is CASDRDSRGELFF. The chain carries TRBV19 and TRBJ2-2, with TRBD1 matching 7 bases. This CDR3 has 13 amino acids. CDR1 is LNHDA, CDR2 SQIVND, per germline (reference sequence). Trimming removed 8 bases from V and 7 bases from J; junction bases left unmatched: 7. The whole variable domain, remainder taken from reference TRBV19 and TRBJ2-2, is DGGITQSPKYLFRKEGQNVTLSCEQNLNHDAMYWYRQDPGQGLRLIYYSQIVNDFQKGDIAEGYSVSREKKESFPLTVTSAQKNPTAFYLCASDRDSRGELFFGEGSRLTVL.

There are a few counts of this clonotype. The chain uses TRBV11-2 and TRBJ1-2, with TRBD1 matching 10 bases. Trimming removed 2 bases from V and 0 bases from J; junction bases left unmatched: 3. This CDR3 has 16 residues. CDR1 and CDR2 (germline): SGHAT, FQNNGV. CDR3 DNA: TGTGCCAGCAGCTTATGGGACAGGGGATCTAACTATGGCTACACCTTC. Its protein product is CASSLWDRGSNYGYTF.

This clonotype was observed many times. CDR3 bases: TGTGCCAGCAGTCAGGGTGGGGCGAACACTGAAGCTTTCTTT. As protein: CASSQGGANTEAFF. V usage is TRBV12-3 or TRBV12-4 and J usage is TRBJ1-1; the D gene is possibly TRBD1 (5 bases). V lost 5 bases, J lost 1 base, and 11 bases lay in between. The CDR3 runs to 14 residues.

The sample holds many counts of this clonotype. V is TRBV6-1 and J is TRBJ2-1, with TRBD2 matching 11 bases. CDR1 is MNHNS and CDR2 is SASEGT in the germline V gene. CDR3 length: 18 residues. V lost 4 bases to trimming and J lost 5 bases; unmatched junction nucleotides: 13. The CDR3 DNA is TGTGCCAGCAGTGCACCGGGACTAGCGGAGACGCCTAACAATGAGCAGTTCTTC. The encoded protein is CASSAPGLAETPNNEQFF.

The chain uses TRBV7-6 and TRBJ2-1; 9 bases agree with TRBD2. The CDR3 length is 14 residues. Germline V gene sequence: CDR1 SGHVS, CDR2 FNYEAQ. V was clipped by 3 bases and J by 15 bases; unmatched bases: 12. CDR3 protein: CASSFRLAGSYRFF. CDR3 DNA sequence: TGTGCCAGCAGCTTTCGGCTAGCGGGAAGTTATCGGTTCTTC.

The table lists this clonotype with many counts. The rearrangement links TRBV5-6 to TRBJ2-1; the D gene could be TRBD1 or TRBD2 (5 bases each). Germline-derived CDR1 and CDR2 are SGHDT and YYEEEE. CDR3 length: 13 amino acids. V dropped 7 bases and J dropped 7 bases, with 15 bases sitting between them. The chain's CDR3 is CASRLGAYNEQFF. CDR3 sequence (DNA): TGTGCCAGCCGTCTCGGGGCTTATAATGAGCAGTTCTTC.

This clonotype appeared a few times. This chain joins TRBV6-6 and TRBJ1-1; no clear D. Germline assignment: CDR1 MNHNY and CDR2 SVGAGI (reference sequence). V was cut by 4 bases and J by 3 bases, with 12 bases left in between. This CDR3 has 14 amino acids. This CDR3 reads CASSWGPGDTEAFF. CDR3 DNA: TGTGCCAGCAGTTGGGGTCCCGGGGACACTGAAGCTTTCTTT.

This clonotype has ten or more counts. This chain links TRBV7-6 with TRBJ2-3, with D perhaps assigned TRBD1 or TRBD2 (5 bases each). The CDR3 is made up of 14 amino acids. Trimming left V 0 bases short and J 4 bases short, with 8 bases between. Per the germline V gene, CDR1 is SGHVS and CDR2 is FNYEAQ. CDR3 in DNA: TGTGCCAGCAGCTTAGCTCTGGGGGCAGATACGCAGTATTTT. It encodes CASSLALGADTQYF.

This chain links TRBV13 with TRBJ2-5; 8 positions agree with TRBD2. The CDR3 consists of 15 residues. The germline gives CDR1 PRHDT, CDR2 FYEKMQ (reference sequence). After removal of 5 bases from V and 2 bases from J, the junction contained 7 bases not matched to a gene. Here the CDR3 reads CASSPPLAEQETQYF. CDR3 sequence (DNA): TGTGCCAGCAGCCCACCACTAGCGGAACAAGAGACCCAGTACTTC. The full variable domain, rest sourced from reference TRBV13 and TRBJ2-5, is AAGVIQSPRHLIKEKRETATLKCYPIPRHDTVYWYQQGPGQDPQFLISFYEKMQSDKGSIPDRFSAQQFSDYHSELNMSSLELGDSALYFCASSPPLAEQETQYFGPGTRLLVL.

The V call is TRBV12-3 or TRBV12-4, the J call TRBJ1-1; no reliable D call. The ends were cut back, 3 bases at V and 0 bases at J, with 11 bases in the middle. This CDR3 comprises 15 residues. CDR3 in amino acids: CASSFLGPMNTEAFF. The CDR3 DNA sequence: TGTGCCAGCAGTTTTCTAGGACCCATGAACACTGAAGCTTTCTTT.

This clonotype has just a few counts. The rearrangement links TRBV30 to TRBJ2-5, with D unclear. CDR3 size: 12 residues. The germline V gene has CDR1 GTSNPN and CDR2 SVGIG (reference sequence). V was cut by 4 bases and J by 0 bases, with 6 bases left in between. The CDR3 is CAWKAYQETQYF. The CDR3 DNA reads as TGTGCCTGGAAAGCGTACCAAGAGACCCAGTACTTC.

The V call is TRBV20-1, the J call TRBJ1-2; D ambiguous. The V gene's germline CDR1 is DFQATT and CDR2 SNEGSKA (reference sequence). Trimming stripped 6 bases from V and 2 bases from J, with 13 bases between. This CDR3 is built from 13 residues. The CDR3 sequence is CSARGGKNYGYTF. CDR3 in DNA: TGCAGTGCCCGGGGAGGAAAAAACTATGGCTACACCTTC.

This clonotype was seen repeatedly, ten times or more. The rearrangement uses TRBV20-1 and TRBJ1-5; no firm D call. CDR3 length: 13 residues. From germline, CDR1 is DFQATT and CDR2 SNEGSKA (reference sequence). V was pared by 0 bases and J by 7 bases, with 10 bases between. The CDR3 reads CSARDKEFQPQHF. The CDR3 coding sequence is TGCAGTGCTAGAGATAAGGAGTTCCAGCCCCAGCATTTT.

This clonotype came up a few times. CDR3 coding DNA: TGTGCCAGCAGCTTCCACGACGAGGTGGATACGCAGTATTTT. Its protein product is CASSFHDEVDTQYF. The J gene is TRBJ2-3, the V gene TRBV7-9, with D unclear. This CDR3 has 14 amino acids. V was pared by 3 bases and J by 6 bases, with 13 bases between. The germline gives CDR1 SEHNR, CDR2 FQNEAQ (reference sequence).

This clonotype was seen repeatedly, ten times or more. V is TRBV20-1 and J is TRBJ1-2; D is undetermined. CDR3 length: 13 amino acids. Between the trimmed V and J ends, which lost 5 bases and 7 bases, there was a span of 17 bases. Germline CDR1 DFQATT, CDR2 SNEGSKA (reference sequence). CDR3 protein: CSAALLAPLGYTF. CDR3 in DNA: TGCAGTGCTGCCCTCCTGGCCCCCCTTGGCTACACCTTC.

The chain uses TRBV20-1 and TRBJ2-1, with TRBD2 identical over 7 bases. The CDR3 consists of 13 residues. Germline V gene sequence: CDR1 DFQATT, CDR2 SNEGSKA (reference sequence). The J segment lost 6 bases and the V segment lost 1 base, leaving 3 bases of the junction unmatched. In DNA, the CDR3 is TGCAGTGCTAGAGCCAGGACTAGCAATGAGCAGTTCTTC. Amino acid sequence: CSARARTSNEQFF.

The chain is built from TRBV15 and TRBJ2-2; unclear D gene. Germline CDR1 and CDR2: LNHNV and YYDKDF (reference sequence). V lost 3 bases and J lost 7, with 12 bases in between. CDR3 size: 14 residues. The CDR3 DNA reads TGTGCCACCAGCAGGCCCCCGGGTGGCGGGGAGCTGTTTTTT. The encoded protein is CATSRPPGGGELFF.

This clonotype was counted ten times or more. V and J are TRBV5-1 and TRBJ2-3; 10 bases agree with TRBD2. J gave up 2 bases and V 4 bases, and 7 bases lay outside the gene matches. The V gene's germline CDR1 is SGHRS and CDR2 YFSETQ. The CDR3 extends over 16 amino acids. The CDR3 sequence is CASSLPGTSVTDTQYF. The CDR3 region has the DNA TGCGCCAGCAGCCTGCCCGGGACTAGCGTCACAGATACGCAGTATTTT.

This CDR3 reads CATSDASGTLNTGELFF. Written as DNA, the CDR3 is TGTGCCACCAGTGATGCTTCTGGGACACTGAACACCGGGGAGCTGTTTTTT. V usage is TRBV24-1 and J usage is TRBJ2-2; possible D gene TRBD1, 6 bases. In germline, CDR1 is KGHDR, CDR2 SFDVKD. This CDR3 contains 17 residues. Trimming pared 3 bases from V and 1 base from J, leaving 14 bases between.